Below, 12 T cell receptor beta chains from the same sample are listed, as sequenced in a study of a mutant IDH1 vaccine in newly diagnosed glioma. TCRdb's copy holds only in-frame clones and misses some; the assay was immunoSEQ multiplex PCR. The sample shows roughly 60,000 clones, about four fifths of them seen only once. The time point is: week 23, last vaccination. Every vaccine dose comprised 300 ug of mutant IDH1 20-mer peptide plus topical imiquimod. These receptors have no known antigen. The starting material was PBMCs, obtained from a glioma patient whose treatment included an IDH1 peptide vaccine. These receptors were collected from a man in his forties or fifties with glioma.

The chain employs TRBV4-1 and TRBJ2-7; 10 bases fit TRBD1. The CDR3 runs to 16 residues. Germline loops: CDR1 MGHRA, CDR2 YSYEKL. Trimming cost V 1 base and J 2 bases; bases outside gene matches: 5. The CDR3 is CASSQVFGQGAYEQYF. The CDR3 region has the DNA TGCGCCAGCAGCCAAGTCTTCGGACAGGGGGCCTACGAGCAGTACTTC.

The CDR3 loop is CASIHRGDTQYF. The CDR3 DNA reads as TGTGCCAGCATCCATAGAGGGGATACGCAGTATTTT. This chain connects TRBV9 to TRBJ2-3; perhaps TRBD2 as D (5 bases). Looked up from germline, CDR1 is SGDLS and CDR2 is YYNGEE. The germline V and J ends were trimmed by 6 bases and 6 bases, with 11 bases remaining between them. The CDR3 has 12 amino acids.

The chain employs TRBV7-2 and TRBJ2-2; 8 bases are shared with TRBD1. The junction had 6 bases not matched to a gene; V was cut back by 5 bases and J by 7 bases. CDR3 length equals 14 residues. In germline, CDR1 is SGHTA, CDR2 FQGNSA. The CDR3, as DNA: TGTGCCAGCAGCCCTGTGACAGGGGACGGGGAGCTGTTTTTT. Amino acids: CASSPVTGDGELFF.

The chain combines TRBV19 with TRBJ1-1, with 7 nucleotides matching TRBD1. Germline CDR1 LNHDA, CDR2 SQIVND (reference sequence). The CDR3 totals 14 residues. V was pared by 6 bases and J by 0 bases, with 4 bases of the junction left unmatched. This CDR3 is CASRVQGLNTEAFF. CDR3 nucleotide sequence: TGTGCCAGTAGAGTACAGGGGCTGAACACTGAAGCTTTCTTT.

The chain joins TRBV25-1 to TRBJ2-1; 7 bases map to TRBD2. Germline CDR1 is MGHDK and CDR2 is SYGVNS. CDR3 size: 16 residues. V was clipped by 0 bases and J by 7 bases; unmatched bases: 9. The CDR3 DNA reads TGTGCCAGCAGTGAATATAGCGGGCGGGCTGAGAATGAGCAGTTCTTC. Its protein product is CASSEYSGRAENEQFF.

CDR3 residues: CAISERGYEQYF. CDR3 DNA sequence: TGTGCCATCAGTGAGAGGGGTTACGAGCAGTACTTC. The chain employs TRBV10-3 and TRBJ2-7; weak D call: TRBD1 (5 bases). Germline V gene lookup returns CDR1 ENHRY and CDR2 SYGVKD. This CDR3 spans 12 amino acids. V was clipped by 2 bases and J by 4 bases, with 6 bases between them.

The chain has TRBV4-2 and TRBJ2-6; weak D call: TRBD1 (5 bases). The CDR3 runs to 17 residues. Trimming cost V 3 bases and J 1 base, with 13 bases left between them. Germline CDR1 is LGHNA and CDR2 is YNFKEQ. Here the CDR3 reads CASSQGQGVSGANVLTF. The CDR3 DNA reads as TGTGCCAGCAGCCAGGGCCAAGGGGTGTCTGGGGCCAACGTCCTGACTTTC.

This clone was observed a handful of times. This chain connects TRBV9 to TRBJ1-6; 8 nucleotides align to TRBD1. V trimming: 3 bases; J trimming: 7 bases; junction bases outside the gene matches: 3. Germline CDR1 and CDR2: SGDLS and YYNGEE. This CDR3 has 14 residues. The CDR3: CASSARDRNSPLHF. The CDR3 DNA is TGTGCCAGCAGCGCCCGGGACAGGAATTCACCCCTCCACTTT.

V and J are TRBV4-1 and TRBJ2-3, with 7 bases fitting TRBD1. This CDR3 comprises 15 residues. The J segment lost 4 bases and the V segment lost 4 bases, leaving 8 bases of the junction unmatched. Germline V gene data show CDR1 as MGHRA and CDR2 as YSYEKL. The DNA for the CDR3 is TGCGCCAGCAGCCCCCGACAGGGTTCGGCAGATACGCAGTATTTT. Its translation is CASSPRQGSADTQYF.

This clone was detected only once. This chain links TRBV6-4 with TRBJ1-1, with 10 bases identical to TRBD1. The CDR3 totals 13 residues. V was clipped by 7 bases and J by 3 bases; unmatched bases: 2. Germline V CDR1 and CDR2: MRHNA, SNTAGT. CDR3 coding DNA: TGTGCCAGCAAAGGACAGGGGGACACTGAAGCTTTCTTT. This codes for CASKGQGDTEAFF.

This clone was counted a few times. In DNA form, the CDR3 reads TGTGCCAGCGGGGGTGGTGCGGGGTCCTATGGCTACACCTTC. It is translated as CASGGGAGSYGYTF. This sequence joins TRBV7-8 and TRBJ1-2, with a tentative D call TRBD1 (5 bases). Trimming took off 8 bases at V and 4 bases at J, with 17 bases between the two ends. CDR1 is SGHVS, CDR2 FQNEAQ, per germline. CDR3 length: 14 residues.

CDR3 sequence reads: CASSRQPQYTEAFF. CDR3 nucleotides: TGTGCCAGCAGCCGTCAGCCACAATACACTGAAGCTTTCTTT. V gene TRBV7-2 combines with J gene TRBJ1-1; no clear D gene. The CDR3 loop spans 14 amino acids. From germline, CDR1 is SGHTA and CDR2 FQGNSA. The germline V and J ends were trimmed by 5 bases and 3 bases, with 13 bases remaining between them.